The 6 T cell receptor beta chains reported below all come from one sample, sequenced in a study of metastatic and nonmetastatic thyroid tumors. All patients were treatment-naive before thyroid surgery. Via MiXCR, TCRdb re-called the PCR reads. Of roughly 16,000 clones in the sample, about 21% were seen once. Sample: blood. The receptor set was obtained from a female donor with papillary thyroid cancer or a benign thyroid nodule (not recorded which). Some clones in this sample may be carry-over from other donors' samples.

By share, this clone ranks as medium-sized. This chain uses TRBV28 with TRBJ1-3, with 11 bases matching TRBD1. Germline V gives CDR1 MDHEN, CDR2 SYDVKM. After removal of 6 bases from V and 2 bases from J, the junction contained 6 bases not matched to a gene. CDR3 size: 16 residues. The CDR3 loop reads CASSSLDRGPGNTIYF. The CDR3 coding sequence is TGTGCCAGCAGCTCCCTGGACAGGGGGCCTGGAAACACCATATATTTT. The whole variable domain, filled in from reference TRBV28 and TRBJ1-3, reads DVKVTQSSRYLVKRTGEKVFLECVQDMDHENMFWYRQDPGLGLRLIYFSYDVKMKEKGDIPEGYSVSREKKERFSLILESASTNQTSMYLCASSSLDRGPGNTIYFGEGSWLTVV.

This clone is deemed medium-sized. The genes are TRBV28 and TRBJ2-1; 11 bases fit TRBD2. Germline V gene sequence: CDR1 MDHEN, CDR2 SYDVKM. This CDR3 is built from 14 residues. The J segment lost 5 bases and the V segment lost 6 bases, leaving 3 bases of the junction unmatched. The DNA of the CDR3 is TGTGCCAGCAGCGTAGCGGGAGGGAACAATGAGCAGTTCTTC. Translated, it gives CASSVAGGNNEQFF.

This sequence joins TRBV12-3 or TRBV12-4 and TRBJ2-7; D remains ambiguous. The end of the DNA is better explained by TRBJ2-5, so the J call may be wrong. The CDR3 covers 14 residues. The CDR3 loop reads CASTNGVGPETQYF. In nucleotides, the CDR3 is TGTGCCAGCACTAATGGGGTCGGCCCAGAGACCCAGTACTTC.

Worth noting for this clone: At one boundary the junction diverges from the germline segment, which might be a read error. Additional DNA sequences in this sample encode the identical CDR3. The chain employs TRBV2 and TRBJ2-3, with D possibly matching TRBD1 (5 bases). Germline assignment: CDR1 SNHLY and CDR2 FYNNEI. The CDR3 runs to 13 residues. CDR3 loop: CARRGGFTDTQYF. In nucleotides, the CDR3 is TGTGCCAGAAGGGGCGGTTTCACAGATACACAGTATTTT.

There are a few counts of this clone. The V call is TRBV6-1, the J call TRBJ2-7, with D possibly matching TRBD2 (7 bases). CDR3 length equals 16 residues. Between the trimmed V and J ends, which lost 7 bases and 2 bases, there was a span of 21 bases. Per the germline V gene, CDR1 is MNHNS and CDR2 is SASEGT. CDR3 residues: CASIQLGGAEPYEQYF. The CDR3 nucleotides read TGTGCCAGCATCCAATTAGGGGGGGCTGAACCCTACGAGCAGTACTTC.

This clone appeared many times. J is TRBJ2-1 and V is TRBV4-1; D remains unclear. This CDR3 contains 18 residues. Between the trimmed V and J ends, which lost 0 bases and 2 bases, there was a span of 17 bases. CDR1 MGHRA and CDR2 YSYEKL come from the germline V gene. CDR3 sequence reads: CASSQDRLRAVTYNEQFF. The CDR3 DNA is TGCGCCAGCAGCCAAGATCGGCTTAGGGCAGTAACCTACAATGAGCAGTTCTTC.